A selection of T cell receptor beta chains follows, all from one sample in a study of siplizumab effects on memory and regulatory T cells. Assay used: immunoSEQ multiplex PCR; TCRdb lists only in-frame clones, some missing. The table has tens of thousands of clones, about 97% seen once; the top ten hold 0.55% to 0.65%. The sequenced material came from naive CD4+ T cells sorted from blood. All receptors derive from a human donor in good health. The CDR3 runs from the conserved cysteine through the conserved F or W. Each record gives: V gene, clone size, J gene, D gene, CDR3 DNA, CDR3 protein. The D gene is left open where the match is weak. Some rows have no size entry. The others give once, few or many, or a class for an expanded clone.

>TRBV5-1|.|TRBJ2-1|.
TGCGCCAGCAGCCCCCTAGGGATCAATGAGCAGTTCTTC
CASSPLGINEQFF
>TRBV4-1|.|TRBJ1-1|.
TGCGCCAGCAGCCAAGATGAATATACCGGGAGGCGGAACACTGAAGCTTTCTTT
CASSQDEYTGRRNTEAFF
>TRBV19|.|TRBJ2-7|TRBD2
TGTGCCAGTAGTCCAAGACTAGCGGGAACCTACGAGCAGTACTTC
CASSPRLAGTYEQYF
>TRBV18|.|TRBJ2-5|TRBD2
TGTGCCAGCTCACTACTAGCGGGACAAGAGACCCAGTACTTC
CASSLLAGQETQYF
>TRBV28|.|TRBJ1-5|.
TGTGCCACAGGGCAACGGGACACCAATCAGCCCCAGCATTTT
CATGQRDTNQPQHF
>TRBV30|.|TRBJ1-4|.
TGTGCCTGGGCTTCTTATGAAAAACTGTTTTTT
CAWASYEKLFF
>TRBV6-6|.|TRBJ1-1|.
TGTGCCAGCAGCAAAACTCTGAACACTGAAGCTTTCTTT
CASSKTLNTEAFF
>TRBV19|.|TRBJ1-4|TRBD1
TGTGCCAGTGGGACAGGAGGGACTAATGAAAAACTGTTTTTT
CASGTGGTNEKLFF
>TRBV5-1|.|TRBJ2-7|TRBD1
TGCGCCAGTCGGGGACAGATTAGCTCCTACGAGCAGTACTTC
CASRGQISSYEQYF
>TRBV7-2|.|TRBJ2-2|.
TGTGCCAGCAGCTCCGGACAGTACGGGGAGCTGTTTTTT
CASSSGQYGELFF
>TRBV15|.|TRBJ1-5|.
TGTGCCACCAGCTTAAACCCCCCAGGGAGCAATCAGCCCCAGCATTTT
CATSLNPPGSNQPQHF
>TRBV5-6|.|TRBJ1-2|.
TGTGCCAGCAGCCCCCCGACGGGAGCTAGTTATGGCTACACCTTC
CASSPPTGASYGYTF
>TRBV5-5|.|TRBJ2-2|TRBD1
TGTGCCAGCAGCCATCGGGACAGGGGGTACCAGAACACCGGGGAGCTGTTTTTT
CASSHRDRGYQNTGELFF
>TRBV27|.|TRBJ2-7|TRBD2
TGTGCCAGCAGTTCGGGACTAGCGGGACTTGGGGAGCAGTACTTC
CASSSGLAGLGEQYF
>TRBV19|.|TRBJ1-2|.
TGTGCCAGTAGTACCTCCGGACACACGAACTATGGCTACACCTTC
CASSTSGHTNYGYTF
>TRBV9|.|TRBJ1-1|.
TGTGCCAGCAGCGCTTCAGGGTTGAGCACTGAAGCTTTCTTT
CASSASGLSTEAFF
>TRBV5-1|.|TRBJ2-7|.
TGCGCCAGCAGCTTTAGTAGTAGGACAGAATCCTACGAGCAGTACTTC
CASSFSSRTESYEQYF
>TRBV11-2|.|TRBJ2-1|TRBD2
TGTGCCAGCAGCTCCGTGTTGGGTAGCGGGAGCTCCTACAATGAGCAGTTCTTC
CASSSVLGSGSSYNEQFF
>TRBV28|once|TRBJ2-7|.
TGTGCCAGCAGTTTGGTGAACGGGGCTACCTACGAGCAGTACTTC
CASSLVNGATYEQYF
>TRBV27|.|TRBJ2-2|TRBD2
TGTGCCAGCAGGCACGGGACTAGCGGGAGTAGGACCGGGGAGCTGTTTTTT
CASRHGTSGSRTGELFF
>TRBV4-2|once|TRBJ2-7|.
TGTGCCAGCAGCCAAGCCGGGACTGGGTCCTACGAGCAGTACTTC
CASSQAGTGSYEQYF
>TRBV6-1|once|TRBJ2-7|.
TGTGCCAGCATCGGCGACTACGAGCAGTACTTC
CASIGDYEQYF
>TRBV18|.|TRBJ1-1|TRBD1
TGTGCCAGCTCACCGGGACAGGGCTGGGGAGCTTTCTTT
CASSPGQGWGAFF
>TRBV6-7|.|TRBJ2-1|.
TGTGCCAGCAGGACTCACTGGGGCTCCTACAATGAGCAGTTCTTC
CASRTHWGSYNEQFF
>TRBV5-1|.|TRBJ2-3|TRBD2
TGCGCCAGCAGCTTGAGGACTAGCGGAGCAGATACGCAGTATTTT
CASSLRTSGADTQYF
>TRBV6-5|.|TRBJ2-5|.
TGTGCCAGCAGTTACTCGAACGTCCAAGAGACCCAGTACTTC
CASSYSNVQETQYF
>TRBV5-1|.|TRBJ2-1|.
TGCGCCAGCAGCTTCAAGGATGAGCAGTTCTTC
CASSFKDEQFF
>TRBV18|.|TRBJ2-3|.
TGTGCCAGCTCACAGGATAGCACAGATACGCAGTATTTT
CASSQDSTDTQYF
>TRBV2|.|TRBJ2-1|TRBD2
TGTGCCAGCAGACGGACTAGCGGAGAATACAATGAGCAGTTCTTC
CASRRTSGEYNEQFF
>TRBV5-1|.|TRBJ1-1|.
TGCGCCAGCAGCATAGGGCAGGGGACTGAAGCTTTCTTT
CASSIGQGTEAFF
>TRBV30|few|TRBJ2-7|.
TGTGCCTGGAGTGGGGGCAGGGTCTACGAGCAGTACTTC
CAWSGGRVYEQYF
>TRBV15|.|TRBJ2-7|TRBD1
TGTGCCACCAGCAGAGATCTGGGGACAGGATCCTACGAGCAGTACTTC
CATSRDLGTGSYEQYF
>TRBV5-4|.|TRBJ1-2|TRBD1
TGTGCCAGCAGCCAAATGACAGGGGCCCCCTATGGCTACACCTTC
CASSQMTGAPYGYTF
>TRBV7-8|.|TRBJ1-1|.
TGTGCCAGCAGCTTAAGAACCTTGAAGGTGGCTGAAGCTTTCTTT
CASSLRTLKVAEAFF
>TRBV19|.|TRBJ2-1|.
TGTGCCAGTGCCCCAGGGTTACAGGACTACAATGAGCAGTTCTTC
CASAPGLQDYNEQFF
>TRBV6-5|.|TRBJ1-1|.
TGTGCCACCTTTACAGGGTTTCTCGCTGAAGCTTTCTTT
CATFTGFLAEAFF
>TRBV7-6|.|TRBJ2-3|.
TGTGCCAGCAGCTTATGGGGCAGGGGTACTGATACGCAGTATTTT
CASSLWGRGTDTQYF
>TRBV6-5|.|TRBJ1-5|.
TGTGCCAGCGGGCCTTATAGCAATCAGCCCCAGCATTTT
CASGPYSNQPQHF
>TRBV15|.|TRBJ2-3|.
TGTGCCACCAGCAGAGTAAAGCGGTTAAAGACGCAGTATTTT
CATSRVKRLKTQYF
>TRBV4-2|.|TRBJ2-2|.
TGTGCCAGCAGCCATACCACCGGGGAGCTGTTTTTT
CASSHTTGELFF
>TRBV5-6|.|TRBJ1-6|.
TGTGCCAGCAGCTCGCGACAGGCTAATTCACCCCTCCACTTT
CASSSRQANSPLHF
>TRBV21-1|.|TRBJ2-1|.
TGTGCCAGCATCGCCGGGACTAGCGGCGACAATGAGCAGTTCTTC
CASIAGTSGDNEQFF
>TRBV10-3|.|TRBJ1-5|TRBD1
TGTGCCAGCAAAAGACAGGGCGGACAGCCCCAGCATTTT
CASKRQGGQPQHF
>TRBV6-1|.|TRBJ2-7|TRBD2
TGTGCCAGCAGTGAATCTACTAGCGGCTATTCCTACGAGCAGTACTTC
CASSESTSGYSYEQYF
>TRBV6-5|once|TRBJ1-3|.
TGTGCCAGCAGTCCGACCGCCCGGGGAAACACCATATATTTT
CASSPTARGNTIYF
>TRBV19|.|TRBJ2-7|.
TGTGCCAGTAGTATAGTGGGGGTGCCCTCCTACGAGCAGTACTTC
CASSIVGVPSYEQYF
>TRBV7-2|.|TRBJ1-1|.
TGTGCCAGCAGCTTAAAGGTACTCTCGAGGATGAACACTGAAGCTTTCTTT
CASSLKVLSRMNTEAFF
>TRBV7-2|.|TRBJ2-6|.
TGTGCCAGCAGCTTACGAGGGAATGGCCTCTCTGGGGCCAACGTCCTGACTTTC
CASSLRGNGLSGANVLTF
>TRBV9|.|TRBJ2-3|.
TGTGCCAGCAGCTACCGATCGGCAGATACGCAGTATTTT
CASSYRSADTQYF
>TRBV5-5|.|TRBJ1-1|.
TGTGCCAGCAGCTTCAGGACGGACACTGAAGCTTTCTTT
CASSFRTDTEAFF
>TRBV10-1|.|TRBJ2-6|.
TGCGCCAGCAGTGTAACCATCGCACAAAGTCGGGCCAACGTCCTGACTTTC
CASSVTIAQSRANVLTF
>TRBV5-1|.|TRBJ2-7|TRBD2
TGCGCCAGCAGCGCGTTAGCGGGAGAGAGCTACGAGCAGTACTTC
CASSALAGESYEQYF
>TRBV10-3|.|TRBJ2-7|TRBD2
TGTGCCATCAGTGATCGGGCCGCGGGGGACGAGCAGTACTTC
CAISDRAAGDEQYF